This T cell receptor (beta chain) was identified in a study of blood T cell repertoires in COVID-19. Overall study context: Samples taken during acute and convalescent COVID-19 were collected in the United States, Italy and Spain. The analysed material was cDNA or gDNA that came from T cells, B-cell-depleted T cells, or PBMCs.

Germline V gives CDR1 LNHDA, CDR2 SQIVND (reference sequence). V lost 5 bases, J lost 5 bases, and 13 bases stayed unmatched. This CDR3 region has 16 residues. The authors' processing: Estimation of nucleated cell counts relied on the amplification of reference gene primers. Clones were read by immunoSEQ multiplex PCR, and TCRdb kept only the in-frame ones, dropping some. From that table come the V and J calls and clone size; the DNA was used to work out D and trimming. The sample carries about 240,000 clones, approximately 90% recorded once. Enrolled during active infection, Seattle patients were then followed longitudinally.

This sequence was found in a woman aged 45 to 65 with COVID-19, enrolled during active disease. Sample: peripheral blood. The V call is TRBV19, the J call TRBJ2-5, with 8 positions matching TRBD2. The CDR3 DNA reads TGTGCCAGTAGTCCCTCAGGGCTAGCGGGTTGGGAGACCCAGTACTTC. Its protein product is CASSPSGLAGWETQYF.